These 22 T cell receptor beta chains originate from one sample sequenced in a study of blood T cell repertoires in COVID-19. Profiling relied on immunoSEQ multiplex PCR, and the TCRdb table lists in-frame clones only, not all of them. Here the sample spans over 250,000 clones, 88% being singletons. Sequencing was performed on PBMCs or T cells enriched from blood (not recorded which). These receptors originate from a woman in her 30s who had recovered from COVID-19.

The chain has TRBV5-1 and TRBJ2-1; TRBD2 matches 16 bases. The length of the CDR3 is 16 residues. Trimming removed 4 bases from V and 9 bases from J; junction bases left unmatched: 7. Looked up from germline, CDR1 is SGHRS and CDR2 is YFSETQ. The chain's CDR3 is CASSPGLAGGPGEQFF. The CDR3 DNA is TGCGCCAGCAGCCCGGGACTAGCGGGAGGGCCGGGTGAGCAGTTCTTC.

The chain has TRBV28 and TRBJ1-4; D is ambiguous. V gave up 2 bases and J gave up 6 bases, with 10 bases separating them. This CDR3 contains 14 residues. Germline CDR1 MDHEN, CDR2 SYDVKM. CDR3 amino acids: CASSLGSRHEKLFF. The CDR3 DNA follows: TGTGCCAGCAGTTTAGGGAGCCGACATGAAAAACTGTTTTTT.

V is TRBV28 and J is TRBJ2-1; weak D call: TRBD2 (5 bases). V was clipped by 1 base and J by 7 bases, with 5 bases between them. The CDR3 runs 12 residues. CDR1 is MDHEN, CDR2 SYDVKM, per germline. The CDR3 sequence is CASSLSGNEQFF. CDR3 coding DNA: TGTGCCAGCAGTTTATCGGGGAATGAGCAGTTCTTC.

A single count supports this clone. The rearrangement joins TRBV30 to TRBJ2-5; D perhaps matches TRBD2 (5 bases). CDR1 and CDR2 (germline): GTSNPN, SVGIG (reference sequence). The CDR3 runs to 14 residues. V dropped 4 bases and J dropped 1 base, with 13 bases sitting between them. Written as DNA, the CDR3 is TGTGCCTGGAATGCTAACGGGATCCAAGAGACCCAGTACTTC. It encodes CAWNANGIQETQYF.

The V call is TRBV5-1, the J call TRBJ1-1, with TRBD1 as a possible D gene (5 bases). V lost 4 bases and J 1 base, leaving 17 bases between the germline ends. The CDR3 contains 16 residues. Germline V CDR1 and CDR2: SGHRS, YFSETQ. The CDR3 coding sequence is TGCGCCAGCAGCCTTCAGGACATTAATAGGAACACTGAAGCTTTCTTT. Protein product: CASSLQDINRNTEAFF.

This chain uses TRBV7-9 with TRBJ1-2, with 7 bases fitting TRBD1. Germline CDR1 is SEHNR and CDR2 is FQNEAQ (reference sequence). J lost 4 bases, V lost 6 bases, and 8 bases had no gene match. There are 14 residues in the CDR3. The CDR3, as DNA: TGTGCCAGCAGGTCAGACAGGGACCTCTATGGCTACACCTTC. It is translated as CASRSDRDLYGYTF.

The chain joins TRBV7-2 to TRBJ2-7, with 7 bases lining up with TRBD2. With V trimmed by 2 bases and J by 6 bases, 4 bases remained unmatched. The germline V gene encodes CDR1 SGHTA and CDR2 FQGNSA. The CDR3 covers 13 residues. The CDR3 sequence: CASSLFPGGEQYF. In DNA, the CDR3 is TGTGCCAGCAGCTTATTCCCGGGGGGCGAGCAGTACTTC.

The chain carries TRBV7-3 and TRBJ1-1, with D unclear. V was clipped by 4 bases and J by 7 bases, with 16 bases between them. The CDR3 sequence is 14 residues long. CDR1 is SGHTA and CDR2 is FQGTGA in the germline V gene. CDR3 loop: CASSSLGVRGEAFF. CDR3 DNA sequence: TGTGCCAGCAGCTCCCTGGGAGTACGAGGTGAAGCTTTCTTT. The full variable domain, in which reference TRBV7-3 and TRBJ1-1 provide the parts outside the CDR3, is GAGVSQTPSNKVTEKGKYVELRCDPISGHTALYWYRQSLGQGPEFLIYFQGTGAADDSGLPNDRFFAVRPEGSVSTLKIQRTERGDSAVYLCASSSLGVRGEAFFGQGTRLTVV.

The chain is built from TRBV20-1 and TRBJ1-5; TRBD1 agrees at 7 bases. Germline V CDR1 and CDR2: DFQATT, SNEGSKA (reference sequence). The junction had 15 bases not matched to a gene; V was cut back by 3 bases and J by 4 bases. This CDR3 has 17 residues. CDR3 in amino acids: CSASLSTGDFANQPQHF. DNA of the CDR3: TGCAGTGCTAGTTTAAGCACAGGGGATTTCGCAAATCAGCCCCAGCATTTT.

The chain couples TRBV5-6 to TRBJ2-5; 7 bases fit TRBD2. Germline V gene lookup returns CDR1 SGHDT and CDR2 YYEEEE. This CDR3 is 15 amino acids long. V lost 5 bases and J lost 4; bases outside the gene matches: 11. CDR3 protein: CASSYYLGRAETQYF. CDR3 in DNA: TGTGCCAGCAGTTACTATTTGGGGAGGGCAGAGACCCAGTACTTC.

The gene calls are TRBV15 and TRBJ1-3, with TRBD1 matching over 7 bases. This CDR3 is built from 15 residues. Losses at the gene ends were 0 bases for V and 9 bases for J; bases not matched to a gene: 8. CDR1 and CDR2 (germline): LNHNV, YYDKDF (reference sequence). The CDR3 DNA is TGTGCCACCAGCAGAGATGGCAGGGGGTTGGGCACCATATATTTT. It specifies CATSRDGRGLGTIYF.

V usage is TRBV5-1 and J usage is TRBJ2-3; 9 bases match TRBD1. The germline V gene has CDR1 SGHRS and CDR2 YFSETQ. The CDR3 is 16 residues long. J lost 4 bases, V lost 7 bases, and 13 bases had no gene match. The CDR3 sequence is CASQQLPRQGADTQYF. In DNA form, the CDR3 reads TGCGCCAGCCAGCAGCTTCCCCGACAGGGGGCAGATACGCAGTATTTT.

This sequence joins TRBV19 and TRBJ2-5; TRBD2 is a possible D gene (6 bases). The germline gives CDR1 LNHDA, CDR2 SQIVND (reference sequence). V was pared by 4 bases and J by 5 bases, with 11 bases between. The CDR3 contains 13 residues. CDR3 sequence (DNA): TGTGCCAGTAGTACGGGGGTCCGCGAGACCCAGTACTTC. Translation gives CASSTGVRETQYF.

V gene TRBV28 combines with J gene TRBJ1-2; D possibly corresponds to TRBD1 (6 bases). The CDR3 consists of 14 residues. V lost 3 bases and J 4 bases, leaving 12 bases between the germline ends. CDR1 MDHEN and CDR2 SYDVKM come from the germline V gene. CDR3 DNA sequence: TGTGCCAGCAGTTTTCCGGACAGATTCTATGGCTACACCTTC. Translating gives CASSFPDRFYGYTF.

The chain links TRBV9 to TRBJ1-3, with D perhaps TRBD1 (5 bases). CDR1 and CDR2 from the germline V gene are SGDLS and YYNGEE. The germline V and J ends were trimmed by 2 bases and 2 bases, with 11 bases remaining between them. CDR3 length: 15 residues. CDR3 loop: CASSVLQGTGNTIYF. CDR3 in DNA: TGTGCCAGCAGCGTGCTTCAGGGAACTGGAAACACCATATATTTT.

The chain recombines TRBV2 with TRBJ2-3, with 7 nucleotides matching TRBD1. V shed 5 bases and J 4 bases; nucleotides not matched to a gene: 9. The CDR3 is 15 residues long. The germline gives CDR1 SNHLY, CDR2 FYNNEI. CDR3 sequence reads: CASSLTGTRPDTQYF. The CDR3 bases are TGTGCCAGCAGTTTGACAGGGACGAGGCCAGATACGCAGTATTTT. The full variable domain, with the rest looked up from reference TRBV2 and TRBJ2-3, is EPEVTQTPSHQVTQMGQEVILRCVPISNHLYFYWYRQILGQKVEFLVSFYNNEISEKSEIFDDQFSVERPDGSNFTLKIRSTKLEDSAMYFCASSLTGTRPDTQYFGPGTRLTVL.

This sequence joins TRBV5-5 and TRBJ1-4; TRBD1 matches at 7 bases. The CDR3 consists of 15 residues. V was clipped by 4 bases and J by 4 bases; unmatched bases: 7. Germline loops: CDR1 SGHKS, CDR2 YYEKEE (reference sequence). The CDR3 loop is CASSRPGQLNEKLFF. CDR3 sequence (DNA): TGTGCCAGCAGCAGGCCGGGACAGCTTAATGAAAAACTGTTTTTT.

This clone was seen a few times. The chain has TRBV30 and TRBJ1-5, with D uncertain. Germline V gene lookup returns CDR1 GTSNPN and CDR2 SVGIG (reference sequence). The germline V and J ends were trimmed by 0 bases and 6 bases, with 3 bases remaining between them. The length of the CDR3 is 11 residues. CDR3 residues: CAWSVAQPQHF. The DNA of the CDR3 is TGTGCCTGGAGTGTAGCTCAGCCCCAGCATTTT. Drawing the rest from reference TRBV30 and TRBJ1-5, the complete variable domain is SQTIHQWPATLVQPVGSPLSLECTVEGTSNPNLYWYRQAAGRGLQLLFYSVGIGQISSEVPQNLSASRPQDRQFILSSKKLLLSDSGFYLCAWSVAQPQHFGDGTRLSIL.

This chain joins TRBV18 and TRBJ1-3; maybe TRBD1 (5 bases). V was cut by 2 bases and J by 5 bases, with 13 bases left in between. Germline V lookup: CDR1 KGHSH, CDR2 LQKENI. The CDR3 covers 15 residues. CDR3 loop: CASSPDQGFRNTIYF. CDR3 nucleotide sequence: TGTGCCAGCTCACCAGATCAGGGTTTCCGAAACACCATATATTTT.

The chain links TRBV27 to TRBJ2-1; D gene uncertain. CDR3 length: 14 amino acids. Germline V gene data show CDR1 as MNHEY and CDR2 as SMNVEV (reference sequence). The V and J ends lost 4 bases and 4 bases respectively, with 11 bases between them. CDR3 residues: CASSWRRVYNEQFF. The CDR3 DNA reads TGTGCCAGCAGTTGGAGACGGGTTTACAATGAGCAGTTCTTC.

The V call is TRBV29-1, the J call TRBJ2-7; D might be TRBD2 (6 bases). The CDR3 is 12 residues long. Germline loops: CDR1 SQVTM, CDR2 ANQGSEA. Trimming left V 6 bases short and J 7 bases short, with 16 bases between. CDR3 loop: CSVDSRLGEQYF. CDR3 DNA sequence: TGCAGCGTCGATAGCCGACTAGGGGAGCAGTACTTC.

The chain joins TRBV6-2 or TRBV6-3 to TRBJ2-5, with 9 bases fitting TRBD1. This CDR3 region has 16 residues. From germline, CDR1 is MNHEY and CDR2 SVGEGT. Unmatched junction bases numbered 6, after V lost 2 bases and J lost 2 bases. CDR3 nucleotide sequence: TGTGCCAGCAGTTACCCAGGGACAGGGCCGCAAGAGACCCAGTACTTC. Protein product: CASSYPGTGPQETQYF.